The sequence of this TCR beta chain was determined in a study of Graves' ophthalmopathy and Graves' hyperthyroidism. About the research overall: Calling hyperthyroidism stable required that no ophthalmopathy show up within 18 months of follow-up.

This CDR3 region has 15 residues. Germline trimming cut 3 bases from V and 7 bases from J; bases unmatched to any gene: 11. In germline, CDR1 is SNHLY, CDR2 FYNNEI. From RNA, the CDR3 regions of TCR beta chains were amplified and sequenced. A first-round RT-PCR used HTBI primers, followed by a second-round multiplex PCR. TCRdb re-called the multiplex PCR reads through MiXCR, storing one row per CDR3 protein. The sample contains around 590,000 distinct CDR3 sequences, 39% of which appear only once. Study-wide results and caveats: Ophthalmopathy progression predictions by the model showed about 75% specificity and about 68% sensitivity. Built on 13 signatures, a model told ophthalmopathy apart from stable hyperthyroidism with approximately 88% sensitivity and approximately 81% specificity.

With respect to this clonotype: Its target is not known. The CDR3 does not end in the conserved phenylalanine or tryptophan, so this is likely a read error.

Sequencing input: peripheral blood or thyroid tissue (not recorded which). The TCR sequence derives from an adult man with Graves' hyperthyroidism. The V call is TRBV2, the J call TRBJ2-7; 8 bases line up with TRBD1. The CDR3 sequence: CASSELITGGKEQYL. DNA of the CDR3: TGTGCCAGCAGTGAGCTCATTACAGGGGGTAAGGAGCAGTACCTC.